This is a list of T cell receptor beta chains from one sample in a study of blood T cell repertoires in COVID-19. TCRdb keeps only in-frame clones here, not all; method: immunoSEQ multiplex PCR. The sample has over 200,000 clones, roughly 87% seen once; the top ten hold under 2%. Material for sequencing was peripheral blood. These receptors were collected from a man aged 40-49 years with active or convalescent COVID-19. Each CDR3 is given with its conserved first and last residue. A D gene is named only where the DNA matches it firmly. Size values are once, few and many counts, or a class for expanded clones, and some rows have none.

J: TRBJ2-7; V: TRBV6-5; size: once; D: -; CDR3: CASSPDTAPYEQYF; DNA: TGTGCCAGCAGTCCAGACACAGCCCCTTACGAGCAGTACTTC
J: TRBJ2-2; V: TRBV7-2; size: -; D: -; CDR3: CASSPVERSTGELFF; DNA: TGTGCCAGCAGCCCGGTCGAGCGGTCCACCGGGGAGCTGTTTTTT
J: TRBJ2-3; V: TRBV5-8; size: -; D: -; CDR3: CASSLIGQYSTDTQYF; DNA: TGTGCCAGCAGCCTTATTGGACAGTATAGCACAGATACGCAGTATTTT
J: TRBJ1-3; V: TRBV3-1/TRBV3-2; size: -; D: -; CDR3: CASSQRTRAPGNTIYF; DNA: TGTGCCAGCAGCCAGAGAACCAGGGCCCCTGGAAACACCATATATTTT
J: TRBJ2-1; V: TRBV5-1; size: -; D: TRBD2; CDR3: CASSPGGTGTSGVNEQFF; DNA: TGCGCCAGCAGCCCAGGGGGGACCGGGACTAGCGGGGTCAATGAGCAGTTCTTC
J: TRBJ1-2; V: TRBV3-1/TRBV3-2; size: -; D: TRBD1; CDR3: CATGQGAVGYTF; DNA: TGTGCCACAGGACAGGGGGCGGTTGGCTACACCTTC
J: TRBJ1-2; V: TRBV2; size: once; D: TRBD1; CDR3: CASKGDSYIYGYTF; DNA: TGTGCCAGCAAAGGGGACAGCTACATCTATGGCTACACCTTC
J: TRBJ1-4; V: TRBV19; size: -; D: -; CDR3: CASSRGATNEKLFF; DNA: TGTGCCAGTAGTAGGGGCGCAACTAATGAAAAACTGTTTTTT
J: TRBJ1-3; V: TRBV7-8; size: -; D: -; CDR3: CASSSGPQGSAGNTIYF; DNA: TGTGCCAGCAGCTCGGGCCCCCAGGGATCTGCCGGAAACACCATATATTTT
J: TRBJ1-4; V: TRBV7-9; size: -; D: -; CDR3: CASSSVYEKLFF; DNA: TGTGCCAGCAGCTCCGTATATGAAAAACTGTTTTTT
J: TRBJ1-1; V: TRBV13; size: few; D: TRBD1; CDR3: CASSARTGFLTEAFF; DNA: TGTGCCAGCAGCGCACGGACAGGGTTTTTAACTGAAGCTTTCTTT
J: TRBJ2-1; V: TRBV2; size: once; D: TRBD2; CDR3: CASKGGLGQNEQFF; DNA: TGTGCCAGCAAAGGAGGACTAGGTCAGAATGAGCAGTTCTTC
J: TRBJ1-1; V: TRBV18; size: -; D: -; CDR3: CASSLGVGVNTEAFF; DNA: TGTGCCAGCTCTCTAGGGGTAGGGGTGAACACTGAAGCTTTCTTT
J: TRBJ2-2; V: TRBV5-5; size: -; D: -; CDR3: CASSSKGRENTGELFF; DNA: TGTGCCAGCAGCTCGAAGGGGCGGGAGAACACCGGGGAGCTGTTTTTT
J: TRBJ2-3; V: TRBV7-9; size: -; D: TRBD2; CDR3: CASSFLSGAGDTQYF; DNA: TGTGCCAGCAGCTTCCTTAGCGGGGCGGGAGATACGCAGTATTTT
J: TRBJ1-3; V: TRBV28; size: -; D: TRBD1; CDR3: CATQGEDRGRSGNTIYF; DNA: TGTGCCACCCAGGGAGAGGACAGGGGCCGCTCTGGAAACACCATATATTTT
J: TRBJ2-3; V: TRBV2; size: -; D: TRBD1; CDR3: CASSRQGTGTDTQYF; DNA: TGTGCCAGCAGTCGACAGGGGACGGGCACAGATACGCAGTATTTT
J: TRBJ2-3; V: TRBV24-1; size: -; D: -; CDR3: CATSDPLSRDSTDTQYF; DNA: TGTGCCACCAGTGATCCTTTGTCCCGGGACTCCACAGATACGCAGTATTTT
J: TRBJ1-1; V: TRBV5-1; size: -; D: TRBD1; CDR3: CASSRTGNTEAFF; DNA: TGCGCCAGCAGCAGGACAGGGAACACTGAAGCTTTCTTT
J: TRBJ1-6; V: TRBV5-1; size: -; D: TRBD1; CDR3: CASSSNPGGLNSPLHF; DNA: TGCGCCAGCAGCTCTAACCCAGGGGGGTTGAATTCACCCCTCCACTTT
J: TRBJ2-5; V: TRBV25-1; size: -; D: -; CDR3: CASSGRRAQETQYF; DNA: TGTGCCAGCAGTGGACGGCGGGCTCAAGAGACCCAGTACTTC
J: TRBJ2-3; V: TRBV2; size: -; D: TRBD2; CDR3: CAFGLAFSTDTQYF; DNA: TGTGCCTTCGGACTAGCGTTTAGCACAGATACGCAGTATTTT
J: TRBJ2-7; V: TRBV28; size: once; D: TRBD2; CDR3: CASRIAGGLHEQYF; DNA: TGTGCCAGCAGGATAGCGGGGGGTCTTCACGAGCAGTACTTC
J: TRBJ2-2; V: TRBV15; size: -; D: -; CDR3: CATSSRGAAGAGELFF; DNA: TGTGCCACCAGCAGCAGGGGGGCAGCGGGGGCCGGGGAGCTGTTTTTT
J: TRBJ2-5; V: TRBV4-1; size: -; D: -; CDR3: CASSQGPQSRKTQYF; DNA: TGCGCCAGCAGCCAGGGCCCCCAGTCAAGGAAGACCCAGTACTTC
J: TRBJ2-7; V: TRBV27; size: -; D: -; CDR3: CASSLRGPSGGYF; DNA: TGTGCCAGCAGTTTAAGGGGCCCCTCCGGCGGGTACTTC
J: TRBJ2-1; V: TRBV19; size: -; D: TRBD2; CDR3: CASTTSGGYNEQFF; DNA: TGTGCCAGCACGACTAGCGGGGGTTACAATGAGCAGTTCTTC
J: TRBJ1-1; V: TRBV27; size: -; D: -; CDR3: CASSLTASNTEAFF; DNA: TGTGCCAGCAGTTTGACAGCCTCGAACACTGAAGCTTTCTTT
J: TRBJ1-6; V: TRBV27; size: few; D: -; CDR3: CASSLGGNSPLHF; DNA: TGTGCCAGCAGTTTAGGAGGGAATTCACCCCTCCACTTT
J: TRBJ2-7; V: TRBV27; size: -; D: TRBD1; CDR3: CASSYRGPMYEQYF; DNA: TGTGCCAGCAGTTACAGGGGGCCGATGTACGAGCAGTACTTC
J: TRBJ1-1; V: TRBV6-4; size: once; D: -; CDR3: CASRPSGASWTEAFF; DNA: TGTGCCAGCAGGCCCTCAGGGGCCTCGTGGACTGAAGCTTTCTTT
J: TRBJ2-1; V: TRBV19; size: -; D: TRBD2; CDR3: CASTKRGFGAHNEQFF; DNA: TGTGCCAGTACCAAGCGGGGATTTGGGGCCCACAATGAGCAGTTCTTC
J: TRBJ2-1; V: TRBV5-1; size: -; D: -; CDR3: CASSSGTLSNEQFF; DNA: TGCGCCAGCAGCTCCGGGACTCTTAGCAATGAGCAGTTCTTC
J: TRBJ1-1; V: TRBV2; size: -; D: -; CDR3: CASTLSGRSIEAFF; DNA: TGTGCCAGCACCCTATCCGGCAGGTCTATTGAAGCTTTCTTT
J: TRBJ2-7; V: TRBV4-1; size: -; D: -; CDR3: CASSQVSSSYEQYF; DNA: TGCGCCAGCAGCCAAGTTAGTAGCTCCTACGAGCAGTACTTC
J: TRBJ1-1; V: TRBV4-2; size: -; D: -; CDR3: CASSQASVEIYLNTEAFF; DNA: TGTGCCAGCAGCCAAGCCTCGGTGGAGATCTATCTGAACACTGAAGCTTTCTTT
J: TRBJ2-3; V: TRBV23-1; size: -; D: TRBD2; CDR3: CASSQGGGPTDTQYF; DNA: TGCGCCAGCAGTCAAGGGGGAGGGCCCACAGATACGCAGTATTTT
J: TRBJ1-2; V: TRBV27; size: -; D: TRBD1; CDR3: CASSLDRGYGYTF; DNA: TGTGCCAGCAGTTTAGACAGGGGCTATGGCTACACCTTC
J: TRBJ2-7; V: TRBV11-2; size: -; D: -; CDR3: CASSLTGYEQYF; DNA: TGTGCCAGCAGCTTAACGGGGTACGAGCAGTACTTC
J: TRBJ2-1; V: TRBV9; size: -; D: TRBD2; CDR3: CASSVGPSGMDEQFF; DNA: TGTGCCAGCAGCGTAGGGCCTAGCGGGATGGATGAGCAGTTCTTC
J: TRBJ2-1; V: TRBV18; size: -; D: TRBD1; CDR3: CASSPPGTDPPGREQFF; DNA: TGTGCCAGCTCACCACCAGGGACAGACCCACCTGGGCGCGAGCAGTTCTTC
J: TRBJ2-4; V: TRBV18; size: once; D: TRBD1; CDR3: CASSPGQGRTNIQYF; DNA: TGTGCCAGCTCTCCGGGACAGGGTAGAACGAACATTCAGTACTTC
J: TRBJ1-2; V: TRBV19; size: -; D: -; CDR3: CASSTDIRAYGYTF; DNA: TGTGCCAGTAGTACTGACATCCGAGCCTATGGCTACACCTTC
J: TRBJ2-7; V: TRBV19; size: -; D: TRBD2; CDR3: CASSISGTYEQYF; DNA: TGTGCCAGTAGTATAAGCGGGACCTACGAGCAGTACTTC
J: TRBJ1-6; V: TRBV30; size: once; D: -; CDR3: CAWSVSRTFPAGSPLHF; DNA: TGTGCCTGGAGTGTCTCAAGAACGTTCCCCGCGGGCTCACCCCTCCACTTT
J: TRBJ2-3; V: TRBV9; size: -; D: TRBD2; CDR3: CASSFGTSGVTDTQYF; DNA: TGTGCCAGCAGCTTCGGGACTAGCGGGGTCACAGATACGCAGTATTTT
J: TRBJ1-2; V: TRBV28; size: -; D: -; CDR3: CASSSGYGYTF; DNA: TGTGCCAGCAGTTCGGGGTATGGCTACACCTTC
J: TRBJ1-5; V: TRBV5-6; size: -; D: TRBD1; CDR3: CASSDRDRGRNQPQHF; DNA: TGTGCCAGCAGCGACCGGGACAGGGGCCGGAATCAGCCCCAGCATTTT
J: TRBJ1-5; V: TRBV6-5; size: -; D: TRBD1; CDR3: CASSYSDRGQQHF; DNA: TGTGCCAGCAGTTACTCTGACAGGGGCCAACAGCATTTT
J: TRBJ1-4; V: TRBV18; size: few; D: TRBD1; CDR3: CASSRRDRGNEKLFF; DNA: TGTGCCAGCTCACGCCGGGACAGGGGGAATGAAAAACTGTTTTTT
J: TRBJ2-3; V: TRBV11-2; size: -; D: -; CDR3: CASSLDREDTQYF; DNA: TGTGCCAGCAGCTTAGATCGGGAGGATACGCAGTATTTT
J: TRBJ1-1; V: TRBV6-6; size: -; D: TRBD1; CDR3: CASSPRGSEAFF; DNA: TGTGCCAGCAGTCCCAGGGGGTCTGAAGCTTTCTTT
J: TRBJ1-1; V: TRBV5-8; size: -; D: TRBD1; CDR3: CASSLGPLGTVNTEAFF; DNA: TGTGCCAGCAGCTTGGGCCCTTTAGGGACAGTTAACACTGAAGCTTTCTTT
J: TRBJ1-6; V: TRBV27; size: -; D: -; CDR3: CASRRSAPSSYNSPLHF; DNA: TGTGCCAGCAGACGTAGTGCCCCGAGCTCCTATAATTCACCCCTCCACTTT
J: TRBJ1-5; V: TRBV19; size: -; D: TRBD1; CDR3: CASSTTGYSNQPQHF; DNA: TGTGCCAGTAGCACGACAGGGTATAGCAATCAGCCCCAGCATTTT
J: TRBJ2-3; V: TRBV27; size: once; D: -; CDR3: CASSLWSGSTDTQYF; DNA: TGTGCCAGCAGTTTATGGAGCGGTAGCACAGATACGCAGTATTTT
J: TRBJ2-7; V: TRBV6-5; size: -; D: TRBD1; CDR3: CASSLSPGTASYEQYF; DNA: TGTGCCAGCAGTTTATCCCCCGGGACAGCGTCCTACGAGCAGTACTTC
J: TRBJ2-7; V: TRBV27; size: -; D: -; CDR3: CASSFFNYEQYF; DNA: TGTGCCAGCAGTTTTTTTAATTACGAGCAGTACTTC
J: TRBJ2-2; V: TRBV7-3; size: many; D: TRBD2; CDR3: CASSPGLASTTGELFF; DNA: TGTGCCAGCAGCCCCGGACTAGCGAGCACCACCGGGGAGCTGTTTTTT
J: TRBJ2-3; V: TRBV6-1; size: -; D: -; CDR3: CASSDRAGDTQYF; DNA: TGTGCCAGCAGTGACAGGGCCGGGGATACGCAGTATTTT